This TCR beta chain was captured by sequencing in a study of control samples from healthy donors and cancer patients. Germline V gene data show CDR1 as MNHEY and CDR2 as SVGAGI. This CDR3 contains 14 residues. Trimming removed 3 bases from V and 2 bases from J, with 10 bases in between. Method: immunoSEQ multiplex PCR; TCRdb's copy keeps in-frame clones and lacks some. The sample holds 90,000 to 130,000 clones; over 75% are singletons and the top ten take around 3.5%. The receptor was isolated from a woman aged 55 to 70 with lung cancer. Sequenced: PBMCs. This chain uses TRBV6-5 with TRBJ1-2; D possibly corresponds to TRBD1 (5 bases). CDR3 sequence (DNA): TGTGCCAGCAGTTATGACAGCCGAAACTATGGCTACACCTTC. Translation gives CASSYDSRNYGYTF.